This T cell receptor (beta chain) stems from a study of cytomegalovirus exposure and HLA in healthy donors. The CDR3 is made up of 17 amino acids. Germline V gene data show CDR1 as SGHAT and CDR2 as FQNNGV. Overall study results and limits: The productive fraction for most TCR beta V segments was about 87% or about 30% in an earlier analysis. Reportedly, HLA-A and HLA-B alleles of most subjects were accurately predicted from TCR beta. TCR beta V- and J-gene trimming was later associated with a missense DCLRE1C variant.

Notes on this clone: Antigen unknown. A junction boundary mismatches the germline segment, possibly from a read error.

Both 60 Vbeta primers and 13 Jbeta primers went into the PCR. The repertoire was sequenced with immunoSEQ multiplex PCR; TCRdb's copy has only in-frame clones and lacks some. The table has 150,000 to 250,000 clones, 70% to 80% seen once. V is TRBV11-2 and J is TRBJ2-3; the match to TRBD2 covers 9 bases. This clonotype originated in a girl between 10 and 17 years old in good health and CMV-seropositive. Sequencing was carried out using PBMCs. In DNA, the CDR3 is TGTGCCAGCAGCACCTCCTCCAGCGGGGGGCTGAAATTCGATCTGCATTTT. It translates to CASSTSSSGGLKFDLHF.